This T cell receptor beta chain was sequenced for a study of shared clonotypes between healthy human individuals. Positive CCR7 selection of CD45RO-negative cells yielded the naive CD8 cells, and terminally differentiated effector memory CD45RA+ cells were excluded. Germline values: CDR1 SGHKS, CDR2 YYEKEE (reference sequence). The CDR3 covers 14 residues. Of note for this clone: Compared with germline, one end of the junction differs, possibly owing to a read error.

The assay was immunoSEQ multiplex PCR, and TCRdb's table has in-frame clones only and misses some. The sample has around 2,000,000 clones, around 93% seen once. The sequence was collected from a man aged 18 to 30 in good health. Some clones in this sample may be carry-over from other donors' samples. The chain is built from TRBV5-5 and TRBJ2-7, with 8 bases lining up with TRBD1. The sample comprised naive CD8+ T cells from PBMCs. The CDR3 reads CASSGRDRPYGQYF. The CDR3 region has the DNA TGTGCCAGCAGCGGCCGGGACAGGCCCTACGGGCAGTACTTC.